The 26 T cell receptor beta chains below all came from one sample that was sequenced in a study of cytomegalovirus exposure and HLA in healthy donors. Sequencing used immunoSEQ multiplex PCR; TCRdb keeps in-frame clones, though not all of them. The table has roughly 70,000 clones, around 96% seen once; the top ten hold 3.3%. The material sequenced was PBMCs. The receptors were sampled from a man aged 18 to 30 in good health and CMV-seronegative.

The V call is TRBV5-1, the J call TRBJ2-7; 9 bases line up with TRBD1. Germline trimming cut 4 bases from V and 0 bases from J; bases unmatched to any gene: 5. Per germline, CDR1 SGHRS and CDR2 YFSETQ. This CDR3 is built from 15 residues. CDR3 DNA: TGCGCCAGCAGCCCGGGGGACAGGGACTCCTACGAGCAGTACTTC. This codes for CASSPGDRDSYEQYF.

This chain uses TRBV6-1 with TRBJ2-5, with 8 nucleotides matching TRBD1. The CDR3 contains 15 residues. V lost 6 bases, J lost 4 bases, and 10 bases stayed unmatched. Germline V gene sequence: CDR1 MNHNS, CDR2 SASEGT. CDR3 nucleotides: TGTGCCAGCAGGTATCCAGGGGGCCTTGGAGAGACCCAGTACTTC. The encoded protein is CASRYPGGLGETQYF.

The chain has TRBV7-2 and TRBJ2-7, with D perhaps matching TRBD2 (6 bases). CDR1 and CDR2 from the germline V gene are SGHTA and FQGNSA. Between the trimmed V and J ends, which lost 8 bases and 0 bases, there was a span of 14 bases. The CDR3 length is 14 residues. CDR3 DNA sequence: TGTGCCAGCCGGGGGACTCCGAGCTCCTACGAGCAGTACTTC. It yields the protein CASRGTPSSYEQYF.

V usage is TRBV5-1 and J usage is TRBJ2-7, with TRBD2 as a possible D gene (5 bases). Germline V gene sequence: CDR1 SGHRS, CDR2 YFSETQ. The CDR3 has 14 amino acids. Trimming pared 0 bases from V and 2 bases from J, leaving 9 bases between. This CDR3 is CASSLGSEAYEQYF. CDR3 sequence (DNA): TGCGCCAGCAGCTTGGGATCGGAGGCCTACGAGCAGTACTTC.

V and J are TRBV9 and TRBJ1-1; 8 nucleotides align to TRBD1. The CDR3 is 14 residues long. Germline V gives CDR1 SGDLS, CDR2 YYNGEE. V trimming: 2 bases; J trimming: 2 bases; junction bases outside the gene matches: 2. CDR3 nucleotide sequence: TGTGCCAGCAGCGTCAGGGGGCTTAACACTGAAGCTTTCTTT. Amino acids: CASSVRGLNTEAFF.

The DNA of the CDR3 is TGTGCCAGCAGCCTGCGGGCCGAACAAGAGACCCAGTACTTC. Protein sequence: CASSLRAEQETQYF. The chain uses TRBV7-6 and TRBJ2-5, with a weak D call TRBD2 (5 bases). Per germline, CDR1 SGHVS and CDR2 FNYEAQ. The ends were cut back, 5 bases at V and 2 bases at J, with 12 bases in the middle. The CDR3 has 14 amino acids.

The rearrangement links TRBV29-1 to TRBJ2-5, with 8 bases matching TRBD2. Germline values: CDR1 SQVTM, CDR2 ANQGSEA. The CDR3 has 12 residues. Losses at the gene ends were 6 bases for V and 2 bases for J; bases not matched to a gene: 2. The chain's CDR3 is CSVPSGQETQYF. In nucleotides, the CDR3 is TGCAGCGTGCCTAGCGGGCAAGAGACCCAGTACTTC.

The rearrangement uses TRBV5-4 and TRBJ1-1; D is perhaps TRBD1 (5 bases). CDR1 SGHNT and CDR2 YYREEE come from the germline V gene (reference sequence). Trimming shortened V by 0 bases and J by 0 bases, and 9 bases separated the two germline ends. This CDR3 comprises 15 residues. The CDR3 sequence: CASSLAGGLNTEAFF. CDR3 DNA sequence: TGTGCCAGCAGCTTGGCGGGGGGACTGAACACTGAAGCTTTCTTT.

This clone was counted once. V gene TRBV19 combines with J gene TRBJ2-7; TRBD1 aligns across 10 bases. The CDR3 spans 16 residues. J lost 5 bases, V lost 1 base, and 8 bases had no gene match. Germline assignment: CDR1 LNHDA and CDR2 SQIVND (reference sequence). The CDR3 DNA sequence: TGTGCCAGTAGTATAGCCCAAGGGACAGGGGTCCACGAGCAGTACTTC. This sequence encodes CASSIAQGTGVHEQYF.

This chain connects TRBV27 to TRBJ1-1; D is possibly TRBD1 (5 bases). V was pared by 3 bases and J by 3 bases, with 8 bases between. This CDR3 region has 13 residues. CDR1 MNHEY and CDR2 SMNVEV come from the germline V gene (reference sequence). The CDR3 nucleotides read TGTGCCAGCAGTTTTGGGGGGGACACTGAAGCTTTCTTT. This codes for CASSFGGDTEAFF.

This chain joins TRBV7-2 and TRBJ2-1; 11 nucleotides align to TRBD1. Germline V gene sequence: CDR1 SGHTA, CDR2 FQGNSA. The CDR3 covers 16 residues. The J segment lost 4 bases and the V segment lost 6 bases, leaving 8 bases of the junction unmatched. CDR3 in DNA: TGTGCCAGCAGTACAACCGGGGACAGGGGGTACAATGAGCAGTTCTTC. Protein: CASSTTGDRGYNEQFF.

V and J are TRBV27 and TRBJ1-6; D is undetermined. The CDR3 is 18 amino acids. Per germline, CDR1 MNHEY and CDR2 SMNVEV (reference sequence). V shed 6 bases and J shed 0 bases, with 18 bases lying between them. The CDR3 is CASSPGWAGSSYNSPLHF. The CDR3 DNA reads as TGTGCCAGCAGCCCTGGTTGGGCGGGGAGCTCCTATAATTCACCCCTCCACTTT.

The chain employs TRBV7-8 and TRBJ1-4; TRBD1 might be the D (5 bases). V was pared by 5 bases and J by 9 bases, with 19 bases between. The V gene's germline CDR1 is SGHVS and CDR2 FQNEAQ. This CDR3 has 15 residues. The CDR3 sequence is CASSTSGTVVKKLFF. CDR3 nucleotides: TGTGCCAGCAGCACTAGCGGGACCGTCGTGAAAAAACTGTTTTTT.

This rearrangement joins TRBV6-5 to TRBJ2-7; 8 bases are a match to TRBD1. Germline-derived CDR1 and CDR2 are MNHEY and SVGAGI. The CDR3 contains 14 residues. J was trimmed by 0 bases and V by 6 bases; bases with no gene match: 4. The CDR3: CASRRQGYSYEQYF. Written as DNA, the CDR3 is TGTGCCAGCAGAAGACAGGGGTACTCCTACGAGCAGTACTTC.

V gene TRBV4-2 combines with J gene TRBJ2-1, with 12 bases fitting TRBD1. The CDR3 runs 21 residues. Trimming cost V 0 bases and J 5 bases; bases outside gene matches: 17. Germline assignment: CDR1 LGHNA and CDR2 YNFKEQ. The CDR3 bases are TGTGCCAGCAGCCAAGAGCGTGCCGGGACAGGGGGCCTCTTAGTGGACAATGAGCAGTTCTTC. Translating gives CASSQERAGTGGLLVDNEQFF.

The chain links TRBV28 to TRBJ1-2; D ambiguous. This CDR3 has 10 amino acids. V was shortened by 3 bases and J by 8 bases, with 4 bases between the two germline ends. Germline-derived CDR1 and CDR2 are MDHEN and SYDVKM. The CDR3 here is CASSFRGYTF. The CDR3, as DNA: TGTGCCAGCAGTTTCCGGGGCTACACCTTC.

This clone was detected a few times. The chain recombines TRBV5-5 with TRBJ1-2, with no clear D. Per germline, CDR1 SGHKS and CDR2 YYEKEE (reference sequence). V lost 2 bases, J lost 3 bases, and 11 bases lay in between. The CDR3 loop spans 14 amino acids. This chain's CDR3 is CASSFALEYYGYTF. In nucleotides, the CDR3 is TGTGCCAGCAGCTTTGCATTAGAATACTATGGCTACACCTTC.

The rearrangement joins TRBV5-4 to TRBJ2-3, with D possibly TRBD1 on 5 matching bases. Germline values: CDR1 SGHNT, CDR2 YYREEE (reference sequence). The CDR3 has 14 amino acids. The V gene lost 4 bases and the J gene lost 11 bases, with 20 bases spanning the gap. The chain's CDR3 is CASSPVAGIKQQYF. The CDR3 DNA is TGTGCCAGCAGCCCCGTGGCAGGGATTAAACAGCAGTATTTT.

V is TRBV5-1 and J is TRBJ2-1; TRBD2 matches 7 bases. The CDR3 is 17 residues long. CDR1 is SGHRS and CDR2 is YFSETQ in the germline V gene. V was pared by 0 bases and J by 7 bases, with 13 bases of the junction left unmatched. CDR3 in amino acids: CASSLEPTSPPLNEQFF. DNA for the CDR3: TGCGCCAGCAGCTTGGAGCCGACTAGCCCCCCTCTAAATGAGCAGTTCTTC.

The genes are TRBV27 and TRBJ2-1, with D perhaps matching TRBD1 (5 bases). Germline lookup yields CDR1 MNHEY and CDR2 SMNVEV (reference sequence). The CDR3 has 13 amino acids. Trimming stripped 3 bases from V and 9 bases from J, with 12 bases between. The CDR3 sequence: CASSFRGRGEQFF. CDR3 bases: TGTGCCAGCAGTTTCCGAGGAAGGGGTGAGCAGTTCTTC.

This clone was detected only once. The chain is built from TRBV25-1 and TRBJ1-1; tentative D call: TRBD1 (6 bases). Germline V lookup: CDR1 MGHDK, CDR2 SYGVNS. The CDR3 runs 12 residues. Trimming removed 1 base from V and 11 bases from J, with 11 bases in between. CDR3: CASSESGRGAFF. For the CDR3, the DNA is TGTGCCAGCAGTGAATCCGGCAGGGGCGCTTTCTTT. Full variable domain (remainder filled in from reference TRBV25-1 and TRBJ1-1): EADIYQTPRYLVIGTGKKITLECSQTMGHDKMYWYQQDPGMELHLIHYSYGVNSTEKGDLSSESTVSRIRTEHFPLTLESARPSHTSQYLCASSESGRGAFFGQGTRLTVV.

About this clone itself: The DNA is left out, because the CDR3 cannot be placed on it with certainty; the CDR3 is given as TCRdb lists it. The chain employs TRBV9 and TRBJ2-1; the DNA was not compared with TRBD2, the D call given in the table. Germline CDR1 is SGDLS and CDR2 is YYNGEE. The CDR3 region is 18 residues in length, termini included. CDR3 amino acids: CASSVSVAGGTSGGAPFF.

This chain links TRBV10-1 with TRBJ1-4; D is undetermined. This CDR3 region has 15 residues. Germline V gives CDR1 WNHNN, CDR2 SYGVQD (reference sequence). The germline V and J ends were trimmed by 5 bases and 5 bases, with 15 bases remaining between them. CDR3 nucleotide sequence: TGCGCCAGCAGTCCTCGGGGAGGTAACAATGAAAAACTGTTTTTT. Protein: CASSPRGGNNEKLFF.

The chain carries TRBV27 and TRBJ1-1; D is undetermined. The V and J ends lost 5 bases and 4 bases respectively, with 20 bases between them. The CDR3 runs to 16 residues. Germline assignment: CDR1 MNHEY and CDR2 SMNVEV (reference sequence). The CDR3 spells CASSAGGGDPSTEAFF. The DNA of the CDR3 is TGTGCCAGCAGTGCCGGAGGCGGGGATCCCAGCACTGAAGCTTTCTTT.

The chain recombines TRBV10-3 with TRBJ2-3, with TRBD1 identical over 8 bases. From germline, CDR1 is ENHRY and CDR2 SYGVKD. CDR3 length: 11 residues. Trimming removed 11 bases from V and 6 bases from J; junction bases left unmatched: 4. The CDR3 spells CASRGPDTQYF. CDR3 nucleotides: TGTGCCTCCAGGGGGCCTGATACGCAGTATTTT.

This clone appeared a single time. The chain couples TRBV6-5 to TRBJ1-2; the D gene is possibly TRBD1 (5 bases). Trimming shortened V by 8 bases and J by 2 bases, and 12 bases separated the two germline ends. CDR1 and CDR2 from the germline V gene are MNHEY and SVGAGI. The length of the CDR3 is 13 residues. Here the CDR3 reads CASAMTENYGYTF. CDR3 nucleotides: TGTGCCAGCGCAATGACAGAGAACTATGGCTACACCTTC.